The rows below give T cell receptor beta chains drawn from one sample of a study of cytomegalovirus exposure and HLA in healthy donors. The table came from immunoSEQ multiplex PCR; TCRdb's copy has only in-frame clones and leaves some out. This sample yields some 130,000 clones, of which almost 85% are seen a single time; more than 1.4% belongs to the top ten. Sequencing was done on a sample of PBMCs. The origin of the receptors is a woman younger than 45 in good health and CMV-seronegative. Each CDR3 is given with its conserved first and last residue. The order of the fields is V gene, J gene, CDR3 protein.

TRBV7-9	TRBJ2-7	CASSSDRASHEQYF
TRBV7-3	TRBJ2-3	CASSLSRSDTQYF
TRBV6-5	TRBJ1-6	CASRWTGTNSPLHF
TRBV7-2	TRBJ1-5	CASSFRTGVNQPQHF
TRBV5-1	TRBJ1-3	CASSQDGSSGNTIYF
TRBV28	TRBJ2-1	CASSFRGQWHGEQFF
TRBV7-2	TRBJ1-6	CASSIGAGKGVLWAPLHF
TRBV7-7	TRBJ2-3	CASSLRTSQTRDTQYF
TRBV5-1	TRBJ1-1	CASSFGTEGTEAFF
TRBV5-1	TRBJ1-1	CASSLVSPEKNEAFF
TRBV7-8	TRBJ1-5	CASSLRTGDQPQHF
TRBV5-1	TRBJ2-1	CASSATDNEQFF
TRBV15	TRBJ2-3	CATSRGGLAGSTDTQYF
TRBV18	TRBJ2-1	CASSLGLAGNEQFF